This T cell receptor beta chain appears in the sequencing data of a study of T cell responses to AZD1222 COVID-19 vaccine. It was second doses at about 4 or about 12 weeks that were pooled. Study-wide results and limits: There were repertoire samples only from the period after the peak T cell response.

Clones were sequenced by immunoSEQ multiplex PCR, and TCRdb holds only the in-frame ones, with some missing. This sample has about 140,000 clones, with roughly 92% found just once. As concerns this clone: Its antigen is unidentified.

The clonotype was recovered from an adult who received the AZD1222 COVID-19 vaccine. The source was peripheral blood, collected 28 days after the second AZD1222 dose.

Here the CDR3 DNA reads TGTGCCAGCAGCTCCGTGAGGAACTATGGCTACACCTTC. It yields the protein CASSSVRNYGYTF. The gene calls are TRBV11-2 and TRBJ1-2; D gene ambiguous. V was pared by 4 bases and J by 2 bases, with 8 bases between. The germline gives CDR1 SGHAT, CDR2 FQNNGV. CDR3 length equals 13 residues.